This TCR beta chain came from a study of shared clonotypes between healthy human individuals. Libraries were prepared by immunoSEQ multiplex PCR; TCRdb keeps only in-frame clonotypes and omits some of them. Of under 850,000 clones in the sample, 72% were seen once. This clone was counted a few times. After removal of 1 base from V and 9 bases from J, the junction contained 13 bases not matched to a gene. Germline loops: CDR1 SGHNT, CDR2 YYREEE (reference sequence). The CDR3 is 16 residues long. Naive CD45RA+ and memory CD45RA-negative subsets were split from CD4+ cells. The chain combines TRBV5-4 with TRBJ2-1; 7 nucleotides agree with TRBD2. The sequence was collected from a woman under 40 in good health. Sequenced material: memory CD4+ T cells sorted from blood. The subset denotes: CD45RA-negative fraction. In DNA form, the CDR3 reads TGTGCCAGCAGCTTGCAGGGAGGGCCTAGGGGTGGTGAGCAGTTCTTC. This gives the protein CASSLQGGPRGGEQFF.